The 8 T cell receptor beta chains in this list originate from one sample, sequenced in a study of response to subunit inactivated influenza vaccine. TCRdb ran MiXCR on the RT-PCR reads and lists one entry per CDR3 protein. The table records about 500,000 distinct CDR3 sequences, about 15% of them present only once. The sample was CD4+ T cells sorted from PBMCs, taken less than 30 months after vaccination. The receptors were gathered from a man between 50 and 75 years old who received an inactivated influenza vaccine.

This clonotype showed up many times. The rearrangement joins TRBV5-1 to TRBJ2-7, with TRBD1 matching over 8 bases. The CDR3 consists of 14 residues. Germline trimming cut 0 bases from V and 7 bases from J; bases unmatched to any gene: 6. The germline V gene encodes CDR1 SGHRS and CDR2 YFSETQ. The CDR3 region is CASSLDAGTGEQYF. The CDR3 DNA reads as TGCGCCAGCAGCTTGGACGCCGGGACAGGAGAGCAGTACTTC.

This clonotype was detected many times. The chain recombines TRBV5-1 with TRBJ2-3; D not certain. Germline V gene sequence: CDR1 SGHRS, CDR2 YFSETQ. The CDR3 spans 14 residues. V shed 1 base and J shed 0 bases, with 6 bases lying between them. This CDR3 reads CASSLRFSTDTQYF. CDR3 bases: TGCGCCAGCAGCTTGAGGTTTAGCACAGATACGCAGTATTTT. The full variable domain, in which reference TRBV5-1 and TRBJ2-3 provide the parts outside the CDR3, is KAGVTQTPRYLIKTRGQQVTLSCSPISGHRSVSWYQQTPGQGLQFLFEYFSETQRNKGNFPGRFSGRQFSNSRSEMNVSTLELGDSALYLCASSLRFSTDTQYFGPGTRLTVL.

The V gene is TRBV3-1, the J gene TRBJ2-3; perhaps TRBD1 as D (5 bases). The CDR3 spans 13 residues. V shed 4 bases and J shed 5 bases, with 10 bases lying between them. The germline V gene encodes CDR1 LGHDT and CDR2 YNNKEL (reference sequence). The CDR3 protein is CASSLGHRDTQYF. The CDR3 DNA is TGTGCCAGCAGCCTCGGACATCGAGATACGCAGTATTTT.

The sample holds many counts of this clonotype. CDR3 nucleotides: TGTGCCAGCAGCCAAGAGGTCCTGCAACCGAATGAGCAGTTCTTC. This codes for CASSQEVLQPNEQFF. V is TRBV4-2 and J is TRBJ2-1, with D unresolved. This CDR3 is 15 amino acids long. Looked up from germline, CDR1 is LGHNA and CDR2 is YNFKEQ. Deletions cut 0 bases from V and 7 bases from J, with 13 bases between.

This clonotype was observed a handful of times. The chain is built from TRBV3-1 and TRBJ2-3; D is undetermined. The CDR3 covers 12 residues. Germline CDR1 and CDR2: LGHDT and YNNKEL (reference sequence). V shed 2 bases and J shed 5 bases, with 5 bases lying between them. The DNA of the CDR3 is TGTGCCAGCAGCCAAATCAAAGATACGCAGTATTTT. Protein: CASSQIKDTQYF.

The table lists this clonotype with many counts. The chain links TRBV29-1 to TRBJ2-7, with 10 bases lining up with TRBD2. With V trimmed by 1 base and J by 0 bases, 0 bases remained unmatched. The length of the CDR3 is 14 residues. The germline V gene encodes CDR1 SQVTM and CDR2 ANQGSEA. The CDR3 nucleotides read TGCAGCGTTGAAGCTAGCGGGAGCTCCTACGAGCAGTACTTC. This translates into CSVEASGSSYEQYF.

The rearrangement links TRBV7-2 to TRBJ2-1; 7 bases fit TRBD2. Germline lookup yields CDR1 SGHTA and CDR2 FQGNSA. CDR3 length: 17 residues. The V segment lost 1 base and the J segment 7 bases; nucleotides outside the gene matches: 13. The CDR3, as DNA: TGTGCCAGCAGCTTAGGAATCGCGGTATGGCGGGAGAATGAGCAGTTCTTC. Residues: CASSLGIAVWRENEQFF.

The chain is built from TRBV20-1 and TRBJ2-5, with 9 bases matching TRBD1. Germline V gene sequence: CDR1 DFQATT, CDR2 SNEGSKA (reference sequence). This CDR3 contains 13 residues. The J segment lost 4 bases and the V segment lost 3 bases, leaving 3 bases of the junction unmatched. Here the CDR3 reads CSASRTGAETQYF. The CDR3 DNA is TGCAGTGCTAGCCGGACAGGGGCAGAGACCCAGTACTTC.